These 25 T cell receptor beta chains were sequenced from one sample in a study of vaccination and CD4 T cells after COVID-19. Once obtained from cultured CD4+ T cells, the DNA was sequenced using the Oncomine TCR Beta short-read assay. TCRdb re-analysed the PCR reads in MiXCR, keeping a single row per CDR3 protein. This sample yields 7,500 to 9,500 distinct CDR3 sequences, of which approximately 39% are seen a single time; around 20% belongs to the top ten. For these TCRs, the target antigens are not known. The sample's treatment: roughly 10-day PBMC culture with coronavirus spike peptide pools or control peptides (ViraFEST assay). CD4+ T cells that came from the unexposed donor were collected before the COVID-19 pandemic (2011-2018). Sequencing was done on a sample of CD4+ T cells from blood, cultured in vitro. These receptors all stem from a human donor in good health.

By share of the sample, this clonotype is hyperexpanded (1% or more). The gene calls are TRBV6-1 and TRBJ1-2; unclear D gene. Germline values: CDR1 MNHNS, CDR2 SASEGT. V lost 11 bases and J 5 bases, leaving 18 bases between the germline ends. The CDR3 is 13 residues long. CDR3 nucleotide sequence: TGTGCCGCGGCAGCCCTAGGGTTATATGGCTACACCTTC. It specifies CAAAALGLYGYTF.

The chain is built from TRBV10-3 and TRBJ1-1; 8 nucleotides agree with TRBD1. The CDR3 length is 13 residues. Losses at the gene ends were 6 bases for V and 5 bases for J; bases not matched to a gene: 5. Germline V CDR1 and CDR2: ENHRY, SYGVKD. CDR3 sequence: CAIRDTGGTEAFF. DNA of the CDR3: TGTGCCATCAGGGATACAGGGGGGACTGAAGCTTTCTTT.

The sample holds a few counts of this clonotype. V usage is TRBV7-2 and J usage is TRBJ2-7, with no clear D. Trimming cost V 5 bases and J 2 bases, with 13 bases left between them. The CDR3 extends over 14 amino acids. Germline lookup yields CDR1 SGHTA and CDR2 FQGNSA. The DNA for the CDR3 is TGTGCCAGCAGCCCTTTGGGCCTCCCCTACGAGCAGTACTTC. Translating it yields CASSPLGLPYEQYF.

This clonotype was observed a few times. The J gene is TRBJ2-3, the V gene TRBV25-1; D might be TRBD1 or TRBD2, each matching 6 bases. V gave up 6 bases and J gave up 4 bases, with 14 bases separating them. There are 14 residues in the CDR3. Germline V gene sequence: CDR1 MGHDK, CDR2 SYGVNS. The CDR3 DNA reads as TGTGCCAGCAGGGGGGCGGGGAACGCAGATACGCAGTATTTT. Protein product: CASRGAGNADTQYF. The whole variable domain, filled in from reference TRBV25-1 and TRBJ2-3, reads EADIYQTPRYLVIGTGKKITLECSQTMGHDKMYWYQQDPGMELHLIHYSYGVNSTEKGDLSSESTVSRIRTEHFPLTLESARPSHTSQYLCASRGAGNADTQYFGPGTRLTVL.

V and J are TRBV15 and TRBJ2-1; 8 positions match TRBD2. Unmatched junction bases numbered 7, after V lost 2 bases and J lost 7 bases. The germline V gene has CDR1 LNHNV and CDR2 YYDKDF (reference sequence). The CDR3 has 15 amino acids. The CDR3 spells CATSRKRGPENEQFF. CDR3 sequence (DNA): TGTGCCACCAGCAGAAAGCGGGGGCCGGAGAATGAGCAGTTCTTC.

Written as DNA, the CDR3 is TGTGCCAGCAGCTTAATGAGGGACGGCGGCGAGCAGTACTTC. Amino acids: CASSLMRDGGEQYF. The chain couples TRBV7-2 to TRBJ2-7; the D gene could be TRBD1 or TRBD2 (5 bases each). Germline CDR1 SGHTA, CDR2 FQGNSA. Trimming stripped 2 bases from V and 6 bases from J, with 14 bases between. This CDR3 comprises 14 residues. The full variable domain, completed using reference TRBV7-2 and TRBJ2-7, is GAGVSQSPSNKVTEKGKDVELRCDPISGHTALYWYRQSLGQGLEFLIYFQGNSAPDKSGLPSDRFSAERTGGSVSTLTIQRTQQEDSAVYLCASSLMRDGGEQYFGPGTRLTVT.

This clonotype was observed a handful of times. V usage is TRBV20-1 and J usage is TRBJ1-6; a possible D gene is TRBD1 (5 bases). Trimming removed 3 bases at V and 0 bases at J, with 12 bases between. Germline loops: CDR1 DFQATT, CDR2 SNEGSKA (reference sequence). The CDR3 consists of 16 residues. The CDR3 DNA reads TGCAGTGCTAGCAGGGTCACCAGCTCCTATAATTCACCCCTCCACTTT. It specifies CSASRVTSSYNSPLHF.

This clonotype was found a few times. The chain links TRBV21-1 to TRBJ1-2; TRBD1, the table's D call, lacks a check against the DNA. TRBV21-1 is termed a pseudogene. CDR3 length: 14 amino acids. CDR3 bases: TGTGCCAGCAGCAAAGTAGGCAGGGATAATGGCTACACCTTC. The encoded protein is CASSKVGRDNGYTF.

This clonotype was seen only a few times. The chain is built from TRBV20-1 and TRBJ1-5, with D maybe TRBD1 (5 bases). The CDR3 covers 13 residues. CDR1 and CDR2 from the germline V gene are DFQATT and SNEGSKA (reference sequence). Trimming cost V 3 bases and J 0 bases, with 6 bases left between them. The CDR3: CSASGGSNQPQHF. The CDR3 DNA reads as TGCAGTGCTAGCGGGGGTAGCAATCAGCCCCAGCATTTT.

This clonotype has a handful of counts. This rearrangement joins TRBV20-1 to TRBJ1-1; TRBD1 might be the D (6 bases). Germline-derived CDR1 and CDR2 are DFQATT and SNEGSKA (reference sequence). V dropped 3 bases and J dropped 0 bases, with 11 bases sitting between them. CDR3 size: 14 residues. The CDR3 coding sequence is TGCAGTGCTAGGTGGGGGGCCATGAACACTGAAGCTTTCTTT. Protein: CSARWGAMNTEAFF.

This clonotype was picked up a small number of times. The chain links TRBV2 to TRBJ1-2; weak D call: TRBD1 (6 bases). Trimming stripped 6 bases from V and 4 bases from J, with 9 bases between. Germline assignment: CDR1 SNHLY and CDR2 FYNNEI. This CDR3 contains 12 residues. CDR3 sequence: CASSARGYGYTF. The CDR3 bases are TGTGCCAGCAGCGCCAGGGGCTATGGCTACACCTTC.

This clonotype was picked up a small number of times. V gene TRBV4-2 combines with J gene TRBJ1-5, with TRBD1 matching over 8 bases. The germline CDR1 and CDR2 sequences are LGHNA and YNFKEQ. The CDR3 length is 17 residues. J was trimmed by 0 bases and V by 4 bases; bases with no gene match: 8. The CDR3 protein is CASSPGQGDYSNQPQHF. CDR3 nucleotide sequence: TGTGCCAGCAGCCCCGGACAGGGTGACTATAGCAATCAGCCCCAGCATTTT.

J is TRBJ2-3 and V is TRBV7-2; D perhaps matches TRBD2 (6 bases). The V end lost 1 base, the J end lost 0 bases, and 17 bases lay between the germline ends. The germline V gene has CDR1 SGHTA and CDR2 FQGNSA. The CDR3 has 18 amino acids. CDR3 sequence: CASSLVPGAPTSTDTQYF. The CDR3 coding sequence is TGTGCCAGCAGCTTAGTCCCGGGAGCTCCTACAAGCACAGATACGCAGTATTTT.

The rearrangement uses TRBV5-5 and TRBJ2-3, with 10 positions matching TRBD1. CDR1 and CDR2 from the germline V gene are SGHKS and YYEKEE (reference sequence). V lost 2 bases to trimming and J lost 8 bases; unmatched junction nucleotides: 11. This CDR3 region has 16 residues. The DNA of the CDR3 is TGTGCCAGCAGCTTCGGGACAGGGGCGACACGGGGTACGCAGTATTTT. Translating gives CASSFGTGATRGTQYF.

CDR3 protein: CSASPRGLLSPYEQYF. The CDR3 DNA sequence: TGCAGTGCTAGCCCCCGGGGACTCTTATCACCCTACGAGCAGTACTTC. This chain links TRBV20-1 with TRBJ2-7, with a possible D match to TRBD2 (6 bases). With 3 bases removed from V and 2 bases from J, the gap between germline ends came to 20 bases. This CDR3 is 16 amino acids long. From germline, CDR1 is DFQATT and CDR2 SNEGSKA (reference sequence).

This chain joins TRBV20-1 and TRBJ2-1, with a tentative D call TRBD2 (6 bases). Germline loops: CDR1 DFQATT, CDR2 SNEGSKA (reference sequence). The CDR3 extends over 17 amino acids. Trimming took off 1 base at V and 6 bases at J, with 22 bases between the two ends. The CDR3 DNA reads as TGCAGTGCTAGAGGAAATGAAGGGACTCTAAGGGGCAATGAGCAGTTCTTC. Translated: CSARGNEGTLRGNEQFF.

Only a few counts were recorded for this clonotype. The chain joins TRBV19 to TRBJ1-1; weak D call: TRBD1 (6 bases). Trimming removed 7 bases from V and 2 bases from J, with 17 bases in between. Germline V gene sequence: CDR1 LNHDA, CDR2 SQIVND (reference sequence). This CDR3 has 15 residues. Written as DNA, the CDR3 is TGTGCCAGTATTCCAACAGGGAATATAAACACTGAAGCTTTCTTT. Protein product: CASIPTGNINTEAFF.

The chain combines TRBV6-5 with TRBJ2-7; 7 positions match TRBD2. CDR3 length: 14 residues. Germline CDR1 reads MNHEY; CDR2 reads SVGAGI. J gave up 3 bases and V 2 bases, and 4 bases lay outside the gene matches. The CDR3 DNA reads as TGTGCCAGCAGTTACGAAGCGGGGTTCTACGAGCAGTACTTC. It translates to CASSYEAGFYEQYF.

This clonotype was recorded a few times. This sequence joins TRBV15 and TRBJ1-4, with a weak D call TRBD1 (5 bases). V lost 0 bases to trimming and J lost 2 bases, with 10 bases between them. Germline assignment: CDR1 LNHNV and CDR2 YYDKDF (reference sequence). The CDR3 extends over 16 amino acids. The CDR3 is CATSREKGRTNEKLFF. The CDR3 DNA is TGTGCCACCAGCAGAGAGAAGGGGCGGACTAATGAAAAACTGTTTTTT.

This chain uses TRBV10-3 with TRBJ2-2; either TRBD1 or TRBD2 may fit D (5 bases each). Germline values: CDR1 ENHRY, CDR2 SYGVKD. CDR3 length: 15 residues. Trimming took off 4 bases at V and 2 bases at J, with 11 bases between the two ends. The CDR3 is CAISARDANTGELFF. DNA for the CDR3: TGTGCCATCAGTGCCCGGGACGCCAACACCGGGGAGCTGTTTTTT.

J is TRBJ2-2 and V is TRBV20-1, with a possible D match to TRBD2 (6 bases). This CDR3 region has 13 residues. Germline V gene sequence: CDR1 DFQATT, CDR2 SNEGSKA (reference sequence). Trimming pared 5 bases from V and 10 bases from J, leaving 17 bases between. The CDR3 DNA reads TGCAGTGCTTTGCGGGATCGTAGCGTGGAGCTGTTTTTT. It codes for CSALRDRSVELFF.

Here the CDR3 reads CASRPFSPGQGARLAGNEQFF. The CDR3, as DNA: TGTGCCAGTAGACCGTTTAGTCCGGGACAGGGGGCTAGACTAGCGGGGAATGAGCAGTTCTTC. The chain employs TRBV19 and TRBJ2-1; possibly TRBD1 for D (12 bases). V was trimmed by 6 bases and J by 7 bases, leaving 37 bases between them. The V gene's germline CDR1 is LNHDA and CDR2 SQIVND (reference sequence). This CDR3 is built from 21 residues. Drawing the rest from reference TRBV19 and TRBJ2-1, the complete variable domain is DGGITQSPKYLFRKEGQNVTLSCEQNLNHDAMYWYRQDPGQGLRLIYYSQIVNDFQKGDIAEGYSVSREKKESFPLTVTSAQKNPTAFYLCASRPFSPGQGARLAGNEQFFGPGTRLTVL.

DNA for the CDR3: TGTGCCACCAGCGCAACAGGGGTCCAGTACAATGAGCAGTTCTTC. It specifies CATSATGVQYNEQFF. J is TRBJ2-1 and V is TRBV24-1; TRBD1 aligns across 7 bases. The CDR3 has 15 residues. Unmatched junction bases numbered 9, after V lost 7 bases and J lost 4 bases. CDR1 is KGHDR, CDR2 SFDVKD, per germline.

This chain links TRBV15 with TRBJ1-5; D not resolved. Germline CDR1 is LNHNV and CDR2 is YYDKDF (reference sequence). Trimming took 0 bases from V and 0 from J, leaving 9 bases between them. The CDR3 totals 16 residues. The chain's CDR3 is CATSRDARSSNQPQHF. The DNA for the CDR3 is TGTGCCACCAGCAGAGACGCAAGGAGTAGCAATCAGCCCCAGCATTTT.

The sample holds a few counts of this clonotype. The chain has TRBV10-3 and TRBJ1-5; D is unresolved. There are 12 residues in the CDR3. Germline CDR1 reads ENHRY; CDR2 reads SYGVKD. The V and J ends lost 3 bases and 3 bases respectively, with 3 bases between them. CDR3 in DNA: TGTGCCATCAGTGAAAACAATCAGCCCCAGCATTTT. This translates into CAISENNQPQHF.